Each of the 27 T cell receptor beta chains below was sequenced from the same sample in a study of beta chain features in type 1 diabetes. Every isolated RNA sample was fully reverse transcribed, so sequencing captured expressed TCRB transcripts. The assay was immunoSEQ multiplex PCR, and TCRdb's table has in-frame clones only and misses some. The sample comprises nearly 250,000 clones, roughly 70% of which are singletons, and around 0.05% rests with the top ten. The material sequenced was naive CD4+ T cells from blood. The origin of the receptors is a young man in good health.

This chain connects TRBV7-9 to TRBJ2-1; 9 bases are shared with TRBD2. Germline CDR1 SEHNR, CDR2 FQNEAQ (reference sequence). The ends lost 5 bases at V and 3 bases at J; junction bases unmatched: 5. This CDR3 has 15 residues. The DNA of the CDR3 is TGTGCCAGCAGCCCTAGCGGGGAGGGCTACAATGAGCAGTTCTTC. Translating gives CASSPSGEGYNEQFF.

As DNA, the CDR3 is TGTGCCTGGGCCATGGAAGCTCGAAACATTCAGTACTTC. Translated: CAWAMEARNIQYF. The chain uses TRBV30 and TRBJ2-4; D is unclear. The germline V gene encodes CDR1 GTSNPN and CDR2 SVGIG (reference sequence). Trimming pared 5 bases from V and 6 bases from J, leaving 14 bases between. The CDR3 totals 13 residues.

The chain employs TRBV7-2 and TRBJ2-5; no clear D gene. Trimming took 3 bases from V and 2 from J, leaving 10 bases between them. The CDR3 contains 14 residues. Germline V gene sequence: CDR1 SGHTA, CDR2 FQGNSA. CDR3 loop: CASSLGTFQETQYF. CDR3 DNA sequence: TGTGCCAGCAGCTTGGGTACATTTCAAGAGACCCAGTACTTC.

This clone has a single count. The chain joins TRBV29-1 to TRBJ2-7, with 9 bases matching TRBD2. The germline gives CDR1 SQVTM, CDR2 ANQGSEA. The CDR3 consists of 13 residues. V lost 4 bases and J lost 2; bases outside the gene matches: 3. For the CDR3, the DNA is TGCAGCGTTGGGGTAGCGGGAGCCTACGAGCAGTACTTC. Its protein product is CSVGVAGAYEQYF.

The chain carries TRBV30 and TRBJ2-7, with TRBD1 as a possible D gene (5 bases). Trimming pared 4 bases from V and 9 bases from J, leaving 13 bases between. The CDR3 is 11 residues long. Germline V lookup: CDR1 GTSNPN, CDR2 SVGIG (reference sequence). The CDR3 reads CAWTIGAGQYF. DNA for the CDR3: TGTGCCTGGACCATAGGGGCAGGGCAGTACTTC.

The V gene is TRBV7-2, the J gene TRBJ2-3, with TRBD2 identical over 12 bases. Germline V gene lookup returns CDR1 SGHTA and CDR2 FQGNSA. This CDR3 contains 14 residues. V lost 4 bases, J lost 11 bases, and 7 bases stayed unmatched. The CDR3 reads CASSSSGLAGQQYF. CDR3 nucleotide sequence: TGTGCCAGCAGCTCATCGGGACTAGCGGGCCAGCAGTATTTT.

This clone was seen only a few times. The rearrangement links TRBV29-1 to TRBJ2-1; 8 bases line up with TRBD2. There are 11 residues in the CDR3. Trimming took 7 bases from V and 10 from J; bases not matched to a gene: 6. Per germline, CDR1 SQVTM and CDR2 ANQGSEA. CDR3 DNA sequence: TGCAGCGGATATAGCGGGATAGAGCAGTTCTTC. Translated: CSGYSGIEQFF.

The chain joins TRBV7-2 to TRBJ2-7, with D possibly being TRBD1 (6 bases). There are 14 residues in the CDR3. V dropped 2 bases and J dropped 3 bases, with 11 bases sitting between them. The germline V gene encodes CDR1 SGHTA and CDR2 FQGNSA. The CDR3 DNA follows: TGTGCCAGCAGCTTACCTGGGACATTCTACGAGCAGTACTTC. The encoded protein is CASSLPGTFYEQYF.

V gene TRBV7-2 combines with J gene TRBJ2-3; D is perhaps TRBD2 (6 bases). The CDR3 contains 13 residues. Trimming stripped 10 bases from V and 5 bases from J, with 16 bases between. The germline gives CDR1 SGHTA, CDR2 FQGNSA. As DNA, the CDR3 is TGTGCCACCCGGGACTTACTGAGAGATACGCAGTATTTT. It yields the protein CATRDLLRDTQYF.

The chain employs TRBV5-1 and TRBJ1-2; D call uncertain. Germline CDR1 reads SGHRS; CDR2 reads YFSETQ. The V end was cut by 0 bases, the J end by 5 bases, with 14 bases between. The CDR3 extends over 15 amino acids. The CDR3 DNA reads TGCGCCAGCAGCTTGGTTACGGCAGGTGATTATGGCTACACCTTC. Its protein is CASSLVTAGDYGYTF.

The chain links TRBV13 to TRBJ2-7; possible D gene TRBD1, 6 bases. CDR1 is PRHDT, CDR2 FYEKMQ, per germline (reference sequence). The CDR3 runs to 14 residues. The V gene lost 4 bases and the J gene lost 2 bases, with 12 bases spanning the gap. CDR3 sequence (DNA): TGTGCCAGCAGCTCTCAGGACAGCCCCTACGAGCAGTACTTC. Translating gives CASSSQDSPYEQYF.

The chain recombines TRBV2 with TRBJ2-3; no clear D gene. Germline loops: CDR1 SNHLY, CDR2 FYNNEI. The CDR3 has 11 residues. V was clipped by 5 bases and J by 8 bases, with 8 bases between them. The chain's CDR3 is CASSLSGTQYF. CDR3 DNA: TGTGCCAGCAGTCTCTCCGGTACGCAGTATTTT.

V gene TRBV28 combines with J gene TRBJ2-7, with 7 bases matching TRBD1. This CDR3 is 13 amino acids long. With 6 bases clipped from V and 3 bases from J, the junction kept 5 bases outside the gene matches. The germline gives CDR1 MDHEN, CDR2 SYDVKM. CDR3 sequence reads: CASRSGQSYEQYF. CDR3 coding DNA: TGTGCCAGCAGATCGGGACAGAGCTACGAGCAGTACTTC.

Remarks on this clone: A junction boundary mismatches the germline segment, possibly from a read error. The V call is TRBV14, the J call TRBJ2-7; D gene ambiguous. The CDR3 loop spans 16 amino acids. CDR1 and CDR2 from the germline V gene are SGHDN and FVKESK. CDR3 loop: CASSQARAGPSFEQYF. The CDR3 coding sequence is TGTGCCAGCAGCCAAGCCCGCGCCGGGCCCTCCTTCGAGCAGTACTTC. Combining the CDR3 with reference TRBV14 and TRBJ2-7 gives the whole variable domain EAGVTQFPSHSVIEKGQTVTLRCDPISGHDNLYWYRRVMGKEIKFLLHFVKESKQDESGMPNNRFLAERTGGTYSTLKVQPAELEDSGVYFCASSQARAGPSFEQYFGPGTRLTVT.

This chain uses TRBV5-6 with TRBJ2-5; D is possibly TRBD1 or TRBD2 (5 bases each). V was clipped by 2 bases and J by 5 bases, with 13 bases between them. The CDR3 runs 14 residues. Germline CDR1 is SGHDT and CDR2 is YYEEEE. CDR3 sequence (DNA): TGTGCCAGCAGCTTCCAGGGAGTTCAGGAGACCCAGTACTTC. This encodes CASSFQGVQETQYF.

This chain connects TRBV2 to TRBJ2-1, with D tentatively TRBD1 (5 bases). Germline V gives CDR1 SNHLY, CDR2 FYNNEI. The CDR3 length is 14 residues. The V end was cut by 2 bases, the J end by 3 bases, with 8 bases between. The CDR3 nucleotides are TGTGCCAGCAGTGAACAGGGTCACTACAATGAGCAGTTCTTC. The encoded protein is CASSEQGHYNEQFF. The entire variable domain, with the rest obtained from reference TRBV2 and TRBJ2-1, is as follows: EPEVTQTPSHQVTQMGQEVILRCVPISNHLYFYWYRQILGQKVEFLVSFYNNEISEKSEIFDDQFSVERPDGSNFTLKIRSTKLEDSAMYFCASSEQGHYNEQFFGPGTRLTVL.

The chain employs TRBV30 and TRBJ2-7, with D tentatively TRBD1 or TRBD2 (5 bases each). V was trimmed by 3 bases and J by 3 bases, leaving 15 bases between them. Germline CDR1 is GTSNPN and CDR2 is SVGIG (reference sequence). The CDR3 consists of 14 residues. CDR3 amino acids: CAWRGPHSSYEQYF. CDR3 in DNA: TGTGCCTGGAGGGGACCCCACAGCAGCTACGAGCAGTACTTC.

As for this clone: This specimen includes other DNA sequences encoding the same CDR3. The chain is built from TRBV30 and TRBJ2-3; 7 nucleotides agree with TRBD2. The J segment lost 1 base and the V segment lost 0 bases, leaving 4 bases of the junction unmatched. The CDR3 is made up of 15 amino acids. Germline CDR1 is GTSNPN and CDR2 is SVGIG (reference sequence). CDR3 sequence (DNA): TGTGCCTGGAGTGTACTAGCGAGCCGCACAGATACGCAGTATTTT. Translation: CAWSVLASRTDTQYF.

The chain employs TRBV29-1 and TRBJ2-1, with a possible D match to TRBD2 (5 bases). V lost 4 bases and J lost 7, with 11 bases in between. The length of the CDR3 is 12 residues. CDR1 and CDR2 from the germline V gene are SQVTM and ANQGSEA. The CDR3 DNA is TGCAGCGTTGTAGCTAGCCTAAATGAGCAGTTCTTC. It specifies CSVVASLNEQFF.

In this sample, this clone turned up a few times. The chain employs TRBV11-2 and TRBJ2-1, with D possibly TRBD1 on 6 matching bases. Trimming stripped 0 bases from V and 10 bases from J, with 16 bases between. This CDR3 has 15 residues. Germline CDR1 and CDR2: SGHAT and FQNNGV. The chain's CDR3 is CASSLDLRTVNEQFF. CDR3 coding DNA: TGTGCCAGCAGCTTAGATCTTAGGACAGTGAACGAGCAGTTCTTC.

This chain uses TRBV30 with TRBJ2-5; D unresolved. In germline, CDR1 is GTSNPN, CDR2 SVGIG (reference sequence). The CDR3 contains 15 residues. Trimming took off 3 bases at V and 4 bases at J, with 18 bases between the two ends. The CDR3 DNA sequence: TGTGCCTGGAGCGCATTCCAGGCGATCGGAGAGACCCAGTACTTC. This translates into CAWSAFQAIGETQYF.

The V gene is TRBV29-1, the J gene TRBJ2-2; D tentatively fits TRBD1 or TRBD2 (5 bases each). The V gene lost 6 bases and the J gene lost 6 bases, with 8 bases spanning the gap. The CDR3 runs 11 residues. Germline values: CDR1 SQVTM, CDR2 ANQGSEA. CDR3 loop: CSVEGSGELFF. CDR3 nucleotide sequence: TGCAGCGTCGAGGGGTCCGGGGAGCTGTTTTTT.

This chain links TRBV10-3 with TRBJ1-1, with a tentative D call TRBD1 (6 bases). The V and J ends lost 10 bases and 0 bases respectively, with 12 bases between them. The CDR3 consists of 13 residues. CDR1 and CDR2 from the germline V gene are ENHRY and SYGVKD. CDR3 sequence reads: CASLGALNTEAFF. The CDR3 nucleotides are TGTGCCAGCCTGGGGGCCCTGAACACTGAAGCTTTCTTT.

The chain uses TRBV4-1 and TRBJ2-5, with D unresolved. Per germline, CDR1 MGHRA and CDR2 YSYEKL. CDR3 size: 13 residues. Trimming left V 4 bases short and J 2 bases short, with 8 bases between. The CDR3 loop reads CASSLGTQETQYF. The CDR3 DNA sequence: TGCGCCAGCAGCCTTGGCACGCAAGAGACCCAGTACTTC.

CDR3 residues: CSVDPTGGNEKLFF. For the CDR3, the DNA is TGCAGCGTTGACCCGACAGGGGGTAATGAAAAACTGTTTTTT. The genes are TRBV29-1 and TRBJ1-4, with 9 bases lining up with TRBD1. Germline V gene lookup returns CDR1 SQVTM and CDR2 ANQGSEA. This CDR3 is 14 amino acids long. V was clipped by 3 bases and J by 4 bases; unmatched bases: 3.

CDR3 bases: TGTGCCAGCATCTCACGAAAGGGAGATACGCAGTATTTT. Translation gives CASISRKGDTQYF. This chain links TRBV7-2 with TRBJ2-3; D is unresolved. Germline CDR1 and CDR2: SGHTA and FQGNSA. The CDR3 extends over 13 amino acids. Trimming took off 7 bases at V and 5 bases at J, with 13 bases between the two ends.

The chain links TRBV7-8 to TRBJ1-4, with D unclear. From germline, CDR1 is SGHVS and CDR2 FQNEAQ. V gave up 1 base and J gave up 10 bases, with 7 bases separating them. The CDR3 is made up of 12 amino acids. CDR3 coding DNA: TGTGCCAGCAGCTTAGGCTCGGGAAAACTGTTTTTT. Translation: CASSLGSGKLFF.